This TCR beta chain is from a study of blood T cell repertoires in COVID-19 (dated by TCRdb to 2018 to 2020). Looking at the study overall: The collaborator samples originated in the United States, Italy and Spain and spanned the acute and convalescent phases of COVID-19. The prospective study material was composed of cDNA or gDNA derived from T cells, B-cell-depleted T cells, or PBMCs. The dataset comprised deeply sampled blood TCRbeta repertoires from subjects exposed to, actively infected with, or recovered from COVID-19. The repertoires were made available in a free public database intended to serve as a resource for research on the immune response to SARS-CoV-2. The samples were drawn from the first 160 participants of the ongoing ImmuneRACE study and from under 1,500 subjects provided by 6 global collaborators. A de-identified subject ID, COVID-19 status, age in years and sex were almost always included in the sample metadata. Where available, HLA class I and class II types were obtained from metadata supplied by the sample provider rather than from assay-based typing.

TCRbeta CDR3 regions were amplified from genomic DNA using the immunoSEQ Assay, a bias-controlled multiplex PCR. Concerning the study's data processing: The number of nucleated cells in each sample was estimated by amplification of reference gene primers within the assay. To quantify the absolute abundance of each unique TCRbeta CDR3 rearrangement, sequence reads were collapsed and filtered. Productive Simpson clonality was computed per sample as the square root of Simpson's diversity index over productive rearrangements. TCRdb holds this immuneACCESS table with in-frame rearrangements only. Some clones are missing; in checked studies, unresolved V genes explain under half, and the rest has no known cause. V and J calls and clone size come straight from that table; D and trimming were deduced from the DNA. The sample profile shows under 300,000 clones; roughly 91% of them were found once. The ten biggest clones cover approximately 9% of the sample.

Points on this clone: Its antigen target is currently unknown. The input lacks base qualities; no much larger clone sits a single base away.

Study-level results and caveats: The quantity of clinical and demographic metadata differed by source and by participant and was supplied without curation.

The V and J ends are trimmed by 4 bases and 7 bases, leaving 13 bases between them. From cysteine to phenylalanine, the CDR3 is 13 amino acids long. Only the CDR3 region is kept as DNA, spanning 39 bases read in frame from base 1. CDR1 and CDR2 (SQVTM, ANQGSEA) derive from the germline V gene. In the prospective study, participants were 18 to 89 years old, resided in fewer than 25 geographic areas of the United States, and were enrolled through a virtual design. In the prospective study, cohorts were assigned on the basis of participant-reported clinical history obtained from a screening survey and a study questionnaire. Recovered participants in ImmuneRACE Cohort 3 were defined as having two consecutive negative NP/OP PCR tests, clearance from a healthcare professional, or resolution of symptoms. In the prospective study, mobile phlebotomists collected whole blood, serum and a nasopharyngeal or oropharyngeal swab from each participant. Over a roughly two-month period, participants in the prospective study had the option of providing additional blood draws and questionnaires. Before DNA extraction, prospective study blood samples were shipped either frozen or at room temperature.

Input material: PBMCs or T cells enriched from blood (not recorded which). The chain uses TRBV29-1 and TRBJ2-2; TRBD1 could be the D gene, as 6 bases match. The TCR sequence derives from a man aged 35 to 55 who had recovered from COVID-19. The nucleotides read TGCAGCGTTGGGAAGGGGGTAGGCGGGGAGCTGTTTTTT. Translated, this is CSVGKGVGGELFF.